This TCR beta chain was recovered during a study of blood T cell repertoires in COVID-19. Whole-study context: Sample material is recorded as cDNA or gDNA derived from T cells, B-cell-depleted T cells, or PBMCs.

This clone was seen a few times. This CDR3 region has 12 residues. V was pared by 2 bases and J by 8 bases, with 12 bases between. CDR1 and CDR2 (germline): GTSNPN, SVGIG (reference sequence). Original processing notes: Reference gene primers were amplified, and this amplification served to estimate nucleated cell counts. Generated by immunoSEQ multiplex PCR, the TCRdb table keeps only in-frame clones and is missing some. V, J and clone size are those of that table, while D and trimming were read from the DNA. The sample lists 70,000 or so clones; around 84% were seen once. The receptor comes from a woman of 80 years or more with acute or convalescent COVID-19. The chain is built from TRBV30 and TRBJ1-2; D unresolved. Sequencing was done on a sample of peripheral blood. CDR3 residues: CAWSMVGGGYTF. The CDR3 nucleotides are TGTGCCTGGAGTATGGTGGGAGGAGGCTACACCTTC.